The T cell receptor beta chain described here comes from a study of neurological immune-mediated disorders. Findings and limits, study-wide: There were no CDR3 amino acid sequences shared by expanded clones across subjects, a result suggesting private repertoires in all groups.

The authors made cDNA by 5'RACE with 10-nucleotide random UMIs. TCRdb independently ran MiXCR on the 5' RACE reads; one entry per CDR3 protein. The sample has 100,000 to 150,000 distinct CDR3 sequences, about 3.2% seen once. The germline CDR1 and CDR2 sequences are DFQATT and SNEGSKA (reference sequence). The CDR3 consists of 15 residues. V was clipped by 1 base and J by 0 bases, with 13 bases between them. This clonotype appeared many times. The antigen is unknown. Sequenced input: PBMCs. The V and J genes are TRBV20-1 and TRBJ2-7; the D gene could be TRBD1 or TRBD2 (5 bases each). This clonotype was sampled from a woman under 40 with multiple sclerosis. This chain's CDR3 is CSARGGDHSSYEQYF. In DNA form, the CDR3 reads TGCAGTGCTAGAGGTGGGGACCACAGCTCCTACGAGCAGTACTTC.